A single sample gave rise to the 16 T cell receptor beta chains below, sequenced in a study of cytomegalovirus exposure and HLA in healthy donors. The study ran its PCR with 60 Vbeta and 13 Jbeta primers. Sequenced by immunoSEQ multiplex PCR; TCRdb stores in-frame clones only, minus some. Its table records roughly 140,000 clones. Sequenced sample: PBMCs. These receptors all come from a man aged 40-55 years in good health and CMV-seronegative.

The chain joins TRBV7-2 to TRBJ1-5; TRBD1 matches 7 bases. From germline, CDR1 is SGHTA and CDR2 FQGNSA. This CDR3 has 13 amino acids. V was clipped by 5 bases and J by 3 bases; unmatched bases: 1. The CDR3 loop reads CASSQGVNQPQHF. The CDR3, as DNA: TGTGCCAGCAGCCAGGGGGTCAATCAGCCCCAGCATTTT. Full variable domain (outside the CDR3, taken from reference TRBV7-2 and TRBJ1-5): GAGVSQSPSNKVTEKGKDVELRCDPISGHTALYWYRQSLGQGLEFLIYFQGNSAPDKSGLPSDRFSAERTGGSVSTLTIQRTQQEDSAVYLCASSQGVNQPQHFGDGTRLSIL.

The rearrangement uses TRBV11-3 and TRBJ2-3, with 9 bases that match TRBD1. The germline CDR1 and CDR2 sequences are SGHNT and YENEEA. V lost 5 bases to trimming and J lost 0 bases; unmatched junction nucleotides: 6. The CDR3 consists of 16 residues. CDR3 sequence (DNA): TGTGCCAGCAGCGAAACAGGGGGCCTTAGCACAGATACGCAGTATTTT. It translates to CASSETGGLSTDTQYF.

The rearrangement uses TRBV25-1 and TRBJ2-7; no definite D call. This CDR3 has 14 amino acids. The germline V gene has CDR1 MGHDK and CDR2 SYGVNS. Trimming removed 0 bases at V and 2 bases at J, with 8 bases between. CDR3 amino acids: CASSEYPGTYEQYF. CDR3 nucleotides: TGTGCCAGCAGTGAATATCCAGGAACCTACGAGCAGTACTTC.

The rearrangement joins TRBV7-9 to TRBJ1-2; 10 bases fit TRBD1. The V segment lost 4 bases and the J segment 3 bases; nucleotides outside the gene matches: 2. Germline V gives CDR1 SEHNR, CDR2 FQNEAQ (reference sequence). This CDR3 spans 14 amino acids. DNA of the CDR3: TGTGCCAGCAGCTCTGGGACAGGGGACTATGGCTACACCTTC. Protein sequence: CASSSGTGDYGYTF.

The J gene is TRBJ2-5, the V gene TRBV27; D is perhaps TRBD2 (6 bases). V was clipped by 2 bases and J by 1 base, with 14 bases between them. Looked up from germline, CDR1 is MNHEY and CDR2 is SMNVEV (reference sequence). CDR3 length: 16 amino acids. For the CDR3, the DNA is TGTGCCAGCAGTTTAGCGGAGGGGCTGCCCCAAGAGACCCAGTACTTC. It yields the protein CASSLAEGLPQETQYF.

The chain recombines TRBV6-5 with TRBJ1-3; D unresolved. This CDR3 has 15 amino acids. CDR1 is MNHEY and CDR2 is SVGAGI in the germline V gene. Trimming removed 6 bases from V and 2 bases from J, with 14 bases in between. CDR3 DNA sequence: TGTGCCAGCAGCATGGGTCGAGGGACTGGAAACACCATATATTTT. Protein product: CASSMGRGTGNTIYF.

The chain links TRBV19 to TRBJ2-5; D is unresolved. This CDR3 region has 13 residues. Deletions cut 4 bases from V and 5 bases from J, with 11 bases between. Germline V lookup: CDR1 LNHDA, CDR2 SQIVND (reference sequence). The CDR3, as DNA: TGTGCCAGTAGTAACTCTAATCGGGAGACCCAGTACTTC. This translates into CASSNSNRETQYF.

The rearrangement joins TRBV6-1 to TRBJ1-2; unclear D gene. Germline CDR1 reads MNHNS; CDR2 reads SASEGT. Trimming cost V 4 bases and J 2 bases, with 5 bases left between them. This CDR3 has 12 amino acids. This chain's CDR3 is CASSGQNYGYTF. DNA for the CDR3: TGTGCCAGCAGTGGGCAAAACTATGGCTACACCTTC.

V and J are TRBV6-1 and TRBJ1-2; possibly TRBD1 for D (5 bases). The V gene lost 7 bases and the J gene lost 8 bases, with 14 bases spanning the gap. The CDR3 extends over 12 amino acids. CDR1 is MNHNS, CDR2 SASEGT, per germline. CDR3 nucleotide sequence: TGTGCCAGCACCTACGGGGGATACGGCTACACCTTC. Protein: CASTYGGYGYTF.

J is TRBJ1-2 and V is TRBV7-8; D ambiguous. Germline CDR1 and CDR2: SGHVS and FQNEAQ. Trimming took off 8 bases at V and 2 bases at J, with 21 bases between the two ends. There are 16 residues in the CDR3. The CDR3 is CASVIGIQALNYGYTF. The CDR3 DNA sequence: TGTGCCAGCGTGATAGGAATTCAGGCGCTGAACTATGGCTACACCTTC. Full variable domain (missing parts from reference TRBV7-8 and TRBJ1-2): GAGVSQSPRYKVAKRGQDVALRCDPISGHVSLFWYQQALGQGPEFLTYFQNEAQLDKSGLPSDRFFAERPEGSVSTLKIQRTQQEDSAVYLCASVIGIQALNYGYTFGSGTRLTVV.

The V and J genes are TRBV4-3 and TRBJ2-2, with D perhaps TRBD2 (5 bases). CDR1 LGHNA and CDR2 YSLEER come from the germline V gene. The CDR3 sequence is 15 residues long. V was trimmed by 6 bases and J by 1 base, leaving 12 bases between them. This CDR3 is CASSLRGGNTGELFF. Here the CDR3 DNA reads TGCGCCAGCAGTCTGCGTGGAGGGAACACCGGGGAGCTGTTTTTT.

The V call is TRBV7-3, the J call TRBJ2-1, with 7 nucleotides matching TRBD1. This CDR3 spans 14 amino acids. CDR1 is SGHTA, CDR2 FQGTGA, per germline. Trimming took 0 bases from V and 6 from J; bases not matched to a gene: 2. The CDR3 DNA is TGTGCCAGCAGCTTAACGACAGGGATCAATGAGCAGTTCTTC. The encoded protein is CASSLTTGINEQFF.

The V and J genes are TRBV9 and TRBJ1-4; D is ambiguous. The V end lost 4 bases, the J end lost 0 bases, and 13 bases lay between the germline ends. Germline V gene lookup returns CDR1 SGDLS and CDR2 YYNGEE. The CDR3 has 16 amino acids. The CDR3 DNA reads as TGTGCCAGCAGCCCCGGGTGGCCTGCAACTAATGAAAAACTGTTTTTT. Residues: CASSPGWPATNEKLFF.

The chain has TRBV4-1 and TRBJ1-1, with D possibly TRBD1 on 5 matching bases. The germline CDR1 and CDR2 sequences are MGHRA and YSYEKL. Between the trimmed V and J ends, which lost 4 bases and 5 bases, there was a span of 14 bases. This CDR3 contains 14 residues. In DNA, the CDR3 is TGCGCCAGCAGCCTCGACAGTGGTGGGACTGAAGCTTTCTTT. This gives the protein CASSLDSGGTEAFF.

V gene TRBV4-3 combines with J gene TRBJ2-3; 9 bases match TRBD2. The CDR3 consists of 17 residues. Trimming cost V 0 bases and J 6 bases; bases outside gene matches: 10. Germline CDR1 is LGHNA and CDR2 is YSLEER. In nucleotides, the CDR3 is TGCGCCAGCAGCCAAGAGGGATCTAGCGGGGTGGCGGATACGCAGTATTTT. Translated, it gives CASSQEGSSGVADTQYF.

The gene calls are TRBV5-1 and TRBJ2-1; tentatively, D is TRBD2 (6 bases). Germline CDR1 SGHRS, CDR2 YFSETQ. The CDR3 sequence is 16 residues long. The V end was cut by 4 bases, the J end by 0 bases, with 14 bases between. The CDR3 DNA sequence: TGCGCCAGCAGCCTCGGGACTCCCCCCTCCTACAATGAGCAGTTCTTC. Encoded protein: CASSLGTPPSYNEQFF.